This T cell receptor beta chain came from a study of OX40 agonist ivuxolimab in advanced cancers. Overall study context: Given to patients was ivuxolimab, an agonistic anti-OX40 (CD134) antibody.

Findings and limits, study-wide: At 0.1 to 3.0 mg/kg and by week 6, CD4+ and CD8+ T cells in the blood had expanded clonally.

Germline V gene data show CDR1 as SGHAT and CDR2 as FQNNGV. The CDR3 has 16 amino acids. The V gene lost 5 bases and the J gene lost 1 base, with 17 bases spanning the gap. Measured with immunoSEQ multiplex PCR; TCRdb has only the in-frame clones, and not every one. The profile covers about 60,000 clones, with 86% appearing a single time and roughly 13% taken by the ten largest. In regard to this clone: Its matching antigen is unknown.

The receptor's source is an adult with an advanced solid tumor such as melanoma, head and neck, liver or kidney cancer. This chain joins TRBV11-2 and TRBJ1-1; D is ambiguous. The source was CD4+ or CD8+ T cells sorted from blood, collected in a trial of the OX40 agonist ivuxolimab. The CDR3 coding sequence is TGTGCCAGCAGCCATATTCCCCCCGGCCCGAACACTGAAGCTTTCTTT. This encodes CASSHIPPGPNTEAFF.